The 8 T cell receptor beta chains below were found in one sample sequenced in a study of cytomegalovirus exposure and HLA in healthy donors. Assay used: immunoSEQ multiplex PCR; TCRdb lists only in-frame clones, some missing. The repertoire holds some 130,000 clones, with approximately 84% as singletons. The sequenced material came from PBMCs. These receptors were obtained from a man aged 25-45 years in good health and CMV-seropositive.

The chain joins TRBV30 to TRBJ2-7; D is perhaps TRBD1 (5 bases). Germline CDR1 is GTSNPN and CDR2 is SVGIG (reference sequence). V lost 4 bases and J lost 0, with 7 bases in between. CDR3 length: 12 amino acids. The CDR3 nucleotides are TGTGCCTGGAAAGGGGACTCCTACGAGCAGTACTTC. It encodes CAWKGDSYEQYF.

This chain uses TRBV9 with TRBJ1-2, with 12 bases fitting TRBD1. The CDR3 loop spans 20 amino acids. Trimming removed 0 bases from V and 6 bases from J; junction bases left unmatched: 18. Germline CDR1 and CDR2: SGDLS and YYNGEE. CDR3 nucleotides: TGTGCCAGCAGCGTAGCCCTTCGACCGGGACAGGGGGCGCAATATGATGGCTACACCTTC. Amino acids: CASSVALRPGQGAQYDGYTF.

This clone came up a few times. Other nucleotide sequences from this sample produce the same CDR3. The V call is TRBV5-1, the J call TRBJ1-2; TRBD1 matches at 7 bases. Germline CDR1 reads SGHRS; CDR2 reads YFSETQ. V trimming: 2 bases; J trimming: 0 bases; junction bases outside the gene matches: 1. The CDR3 is 14 residues long. CDR3 DNA: TGCGCCAGCAGCTTACAGGGGTCTAACTATGGCTACACCTTC. Translating it yields CASSLQGSNYGYTF.

V usage is TRBV6-6 and J usage is TRBJ1-1; 10 bases match TRBD1. Germline CDR1 is MNHNY and CDR2 is SVGAGI (reference sequence). Trimming removed 2 bases from V and 4 bases from J; junction bases left unmatched: 1. The CDR3 consists of 14 residues. The CDR3 DNA is TGTGCCAGCAGTTACGGACAGGGGGGCACTGAAGCTTTCTTT. Encoded protein: CASSYGQGGTEAFF.

The chain couples TRBV29-1 to TRBJ1-1; 8 bases are a match to TRBD1. V gave up 2 bases and J gave up 5 bases; unmatched junction bases: 13. Germline CDR1 is SQVTM and CDR2 is ANQGSEA. CDR3 length equals 16 residues. CDR3 sequence (DNA): TGCAGCGTTGAACCAAGTGGACAGGGCAGGCGGACTGAAGCTTTCTTT. Its translation is CSVEPSGQGRRTEAFF.

V usage is TRBV30 and J usage is TRBJ1-1, with D perhaps TRBD1 (5 bases). V was clipped by 2 bases and J by 5 bases, with 12 bases between them. In germline, CDR1 is GTSNPN, CDR2 SVGIG (reference sequence). The length of the CDR3 is 13 residues. CDR3 region: CAWSLRKGTEAFF. CDR3 bases: TGTGCCTGGAGTCTCAGGAAGGGGACTGAAGCTTTCTTT.

This rearrangement joins TRBV7-8 to TRBJ2-2, with 8 bases fitting TRBD1. V shed 5 bases, J shed 6 bases, and the junction held 5 bases outside the gene matches. This CDR3 has 14 amino acids. CDR1 SGHVS and CDR2 FQNEAQ come from the germline V gene. The DNA for the CDR3 is TGTGCCAGCAGCCTCCGGACAGGGTCCGGGGAGCTGTTTTTT. Translation gives CASSLRTGSGELFF.

The chain employs TRBV5-1 and TRBJ1-2; 7 bases map to TRBD1. CDR3 length: 14 residues. The ends lost 1 base at V and 8 bases at J; junction bases unmatched: 8. In germline, CDR1 is SGHRS, CDR2 YFSETQ. The CDR3 DNA reads as TGCGCCAGCAGCTTGCAGACAGGGCAAGGCGGCTACACCTTC. Translated: CASSLQTGQGGYTF.